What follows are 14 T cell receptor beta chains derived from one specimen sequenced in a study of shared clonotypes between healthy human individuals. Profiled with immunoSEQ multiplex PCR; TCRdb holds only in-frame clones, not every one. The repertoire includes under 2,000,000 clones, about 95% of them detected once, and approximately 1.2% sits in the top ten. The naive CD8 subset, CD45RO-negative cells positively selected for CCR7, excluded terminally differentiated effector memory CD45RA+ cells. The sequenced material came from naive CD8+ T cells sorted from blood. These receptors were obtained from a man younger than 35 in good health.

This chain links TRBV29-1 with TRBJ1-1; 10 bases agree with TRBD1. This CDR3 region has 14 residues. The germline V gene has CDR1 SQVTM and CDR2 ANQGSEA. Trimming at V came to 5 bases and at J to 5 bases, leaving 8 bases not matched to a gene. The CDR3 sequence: CSVRDRGSRTEAFF. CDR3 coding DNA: TGCAGCGTTCGGGACAGGGGAAGTAGGACTGAAGCTTTCTTT. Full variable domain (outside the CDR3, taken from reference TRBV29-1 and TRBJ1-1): SAVISQKPSRDICQRGTSLTIQCQVDSQVTMMFWYRQQPGQSLTLIATANQGSEATYESGFVIDKFPISRPNLTFSTLTVSNMSPEDSSIYLCSVRDRGSRTEAFFGQGTRLTVV.

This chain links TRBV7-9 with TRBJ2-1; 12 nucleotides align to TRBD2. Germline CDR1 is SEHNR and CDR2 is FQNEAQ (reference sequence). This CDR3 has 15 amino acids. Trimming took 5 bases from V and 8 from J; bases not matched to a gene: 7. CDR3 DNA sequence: TGTGCCAGCAGCCACACTAGCGGGAGGAGGGATGAGCAGTTCTTC. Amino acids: CASSHTSGRRDEQFF.

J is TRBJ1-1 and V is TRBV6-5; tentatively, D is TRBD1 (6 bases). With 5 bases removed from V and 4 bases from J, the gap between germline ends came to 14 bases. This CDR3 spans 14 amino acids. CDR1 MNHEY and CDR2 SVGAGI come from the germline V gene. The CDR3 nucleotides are TGTGCCAGCAGTAACACAGGGAGGTCCACTGAAGCTTTCTTT. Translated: CASSNTGRSTEAFF.

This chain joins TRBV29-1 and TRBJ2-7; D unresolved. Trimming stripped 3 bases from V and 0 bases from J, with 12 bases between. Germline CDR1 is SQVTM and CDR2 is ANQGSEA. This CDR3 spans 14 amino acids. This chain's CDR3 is CSVELGALSYEQYF. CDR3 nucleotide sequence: TGCAGCGTTGAGTTAGGAGCACTCTCCTACGAGCAGTACTTC.

The CDR3 nucleotides are TGTGCCAGCAGTTACTCGACAGGGGAATCTGGAAACACCATATATTTT. Amino acids: CASSYSTGESGNTIYF. This chain connects TRBV6-5 to TRBJ1-3; 8 nucleotides align to TRBD1. V lost 0 bases and J lost 1; bases outside the gene matches: 2. CDR1 and CDR2 from the germline V gene are MNHEY and SVGAGI. This CDR3 is built from 16 residues.

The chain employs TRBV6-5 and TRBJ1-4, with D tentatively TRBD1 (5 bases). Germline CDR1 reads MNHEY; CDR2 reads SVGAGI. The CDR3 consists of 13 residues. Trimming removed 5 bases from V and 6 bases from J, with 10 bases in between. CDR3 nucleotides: TGTGCCAGCAGTACGGGAGGGGATGAAAAACTGTTTTTT. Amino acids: CASSTGGDEKLFF.

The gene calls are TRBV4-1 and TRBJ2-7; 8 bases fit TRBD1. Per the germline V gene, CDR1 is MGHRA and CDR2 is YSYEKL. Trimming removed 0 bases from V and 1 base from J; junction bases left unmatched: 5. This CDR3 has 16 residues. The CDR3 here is CASSQDGTGRSYEQYF. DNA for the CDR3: TGCGCCAGCAGCCAAGACGGGACAGGAAGGTCCTACGAGCAGTACTTC.

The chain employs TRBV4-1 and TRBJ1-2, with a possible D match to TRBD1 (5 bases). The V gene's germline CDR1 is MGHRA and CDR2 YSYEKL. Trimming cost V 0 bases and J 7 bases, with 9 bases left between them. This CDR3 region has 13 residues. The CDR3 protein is CASSQEGEGGYTF. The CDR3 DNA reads TGCGCCAGCAGCCAAGAGGGGGAAGGTGGCTACACCTTC.

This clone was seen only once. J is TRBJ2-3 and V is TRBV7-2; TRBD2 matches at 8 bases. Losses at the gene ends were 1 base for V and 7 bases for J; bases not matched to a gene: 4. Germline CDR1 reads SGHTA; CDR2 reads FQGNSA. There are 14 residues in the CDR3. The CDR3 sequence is CASSLVLAGNTQYF. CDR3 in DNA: TGTGCCAGCAGCTTAGTCCTAGCGGGTAATACGCAGTATTTT.

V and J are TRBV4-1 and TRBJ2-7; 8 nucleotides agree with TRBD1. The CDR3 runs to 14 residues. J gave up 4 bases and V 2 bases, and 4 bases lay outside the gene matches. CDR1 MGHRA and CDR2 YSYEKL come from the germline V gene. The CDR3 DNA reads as TGCGCCAGCAGCCAACCAGGGACAGGTTACGAGCAGTACTTC. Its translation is CASSQPGTGYEQYF.

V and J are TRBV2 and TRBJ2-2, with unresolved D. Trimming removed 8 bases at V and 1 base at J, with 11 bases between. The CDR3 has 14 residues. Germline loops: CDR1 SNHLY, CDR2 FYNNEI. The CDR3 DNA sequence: TGTGCCAGCCGGGCGCGGCAGAACACCGGGGAGCTGTTTTTT. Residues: CASRARQNTGELFF.

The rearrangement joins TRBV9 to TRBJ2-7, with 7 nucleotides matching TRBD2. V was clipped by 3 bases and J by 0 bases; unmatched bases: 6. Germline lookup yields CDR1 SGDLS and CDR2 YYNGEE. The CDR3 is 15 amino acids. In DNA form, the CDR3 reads TGTGCCAGCAGCGCCGGGGGGTCGAGCTCCTACGAGCAGTACTTC. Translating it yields CASSAGGSSSYEQYF.

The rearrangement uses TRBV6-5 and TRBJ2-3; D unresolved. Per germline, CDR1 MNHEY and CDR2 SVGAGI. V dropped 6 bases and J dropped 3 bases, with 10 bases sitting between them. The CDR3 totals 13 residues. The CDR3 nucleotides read TGTGCCAGCAGCCCTGCGCTTACAGATACGCAGTATTTT. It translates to CASSPALTDTQYF.

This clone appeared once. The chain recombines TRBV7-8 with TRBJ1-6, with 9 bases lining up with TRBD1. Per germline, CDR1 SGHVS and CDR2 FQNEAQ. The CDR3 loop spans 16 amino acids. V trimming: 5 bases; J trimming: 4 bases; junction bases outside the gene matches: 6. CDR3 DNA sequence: TGTGCCAGCAGCGAGAATGGACAGGGGTATAATTCACCCCTCCACTTT. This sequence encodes CASSENGQGYNSPLHF.